Listed here are 29 T cell receptor beta chains from one sample, sequenced in a study of cytomegalovirus exposure and HLA in healthy donors (dated by TCRdb to about 2017). To prepare the library, the immunoSEQ multiplex PCR assay was applied. The multiplex PCR relied on a mix of 60 forward primers for TCR Vbeta segments and 13 reverse primers for TCR Jbeta segments. TCRdb took this table from immuneACCESS and kept in-frame rearrangements with V and J called. Such tables lack part of the clones; where checked against another copy, unresolved V genes explain under half of the gap, and the rest is unexplained. The sample contains fewer than 200,000 clones, roughly 87% of them found a single time. The top ten constitute over 0.2% of the sample. Input material: PBMCs. These receptors came from a girl younger than two in good health and CMV-seronegative.

This chain connects TRBV4-1 to TRBJ1-6; D is unresolved. From germline, CDR1 is MGHRA and CDR2 YSYEKL. The CDR3 loop spans 13 amino acids. The V and J ends lost 0 bases and 8 bases respectively, with 5 bases between them. For the CDR3, the DNA is TGCGCCAGCAGCCAAGACCCATATTCACCCCTCCACTTT. It translates to CASSQDPYSPLHF.

The gene calls are TRBV4-1 and TRBJ1-5; D is uncertain. Germline-derived CDR1 and CDR2 are MGHRA and YSYEKL. The CDR3 is 17 residues long. Trimming took off 5 bases at V and 0 bases at J, with 17 bases between the two ends. CDR3 amino acids: CASSAMESTYSNQPQHF. The CDR3 nucleotides are TGCGCCAGCAGCGCTATGGAGAGCACCTATAGCAATCAGCCCCAGCATTTT.

The rearrangement links TRBV19 to TRBJ2-5; D perhaps matches TRBD1 (5 bases). The CDR3 spans 14 residues. Germline values: CDR1 LNHDA, CDR2 SQIVND (reference sequence). Trimming took off 3 bases at V and 5 bases at J, with 13 bases between the two ends. CDR3 DNA sequence: TGTGCCAGTAGTATCTCTGGGGCACAGGAGACCCAGTACTTC. This sequence encodes CASSISGAQETQYF.

This clone was detected only once. The chain recombines TRBV30 with TRBJ1-2; 7 positions agree with TRBD1. The CDR3 is made up of 12 amino acids. CDR1 GTSNPN and CDR2 SVGIG come from the germline V gene (reference sequence). With V trimmed by 6 bases and J by 5 bases, 6 bases remained unmatched. CDR3 nucleotide sequence: TGTGCCTGCCAGGGGGGCTTTTATGGCTACACCTTC. It yields the protein CACQGGFYGYTF.

The chain links TRBV5-4 to TRBJ2-5, with a possible D match to TRBD2 (7 bases). Germline V gene sequence: CDR1 SGHNT, CDR2 YYREEE (reference sequence). The CDR3 runs 14 residues. Trimming pared 6 bases from V and 2 bases from J, leaving 14 bases between. The CDR3 DNA reads TGTGCCAGCACGGGGGGCGGCACACAAGAGACCCAGTACTTC. It translates to CASTGGGTQETQYF. Combining the CDR3 with reference TRBV5-4 and TRBJ2-5 gives the whole variable domain ETGVTQSPTHLIKTRGQQVTLRCSSQSGHNTVSWYQQALGQGPQFIFQYYREEENGRGNFPPRFSGLQFPNYSSELNVNALELDDSALYLCASTGGGTQETQYFGPGTRLLVL.

This clone was detected once. V is TRBV5-1 and J is TRBJ1-1, with 8 bases identical to TRBD1. This CDR3 spans 15 amino acids. Germline assignment: CDR1 SGHRS and CDR2 YFSETQ. V trimming: 0 bases; J trimming: 4 bases; junction bases outside the gene matches: 5. The CDR3 sequence: CASSLGGQGFTEAFF. Written as DNA, the CDR3 is TGCGCCAGCAGCTTGGGTGGACAGGGTTTCACTGAAGCTTTCTTT.

This chain joins TRBV7-9 and TRBJ2-1, with D perhaps TRBD1 (6 bases). The CDR3 totals 16 residues. The V gene's germline CDR1 is SEHNR and CDR2 FQNEAQ (reference sequence). V was pared by 5 bases and J by 3 bases, with 17 bases between. The CDR3 region is CASSKKEQGNYNEQFF. CDR3 in DNA: TGTGCCAGCAGCAAAAAGGAACAGGGAAACTACAATGAGCAGTTCTTC.

In the case of this clone: An end of the junction does not agree with germline; a read error may underlie this. This chain joins TRBV7-9 and TRBJ2-6; D remains unclear. Germline V gene data show CDR1 as SEHNR and CDR2 as FQNEAQ (reference sequence). The CDR3 totals 13 residues. CDR3 amino acids: CSSQSSGANVLTF. The CDR3 DNA is TGTTCCAGCCAGTCATCTGGGGCCAACGTCCTGACTTTC.

This clone was seen a few times. This chain links TRBV29-1 with TRBJ1-1, with TRBD1 matching over 7 bases. The length of the CDR3 is 16 residues. Per the germline V gene, CDR1 is SQVTM and CDR2 is ANQGSEA. V was pared by 1 base and J by 0 bases, with 8 bases of the junction left unmatched. This CDR3 is CSVEAEGAGVNTEAFF. The DNA of the CDR3 is TGCAGCGTTGAAGCCGAGGGGGCGGGCGTGAACACTGAAGCTTTCTTT.

This clone was seen more than once but under ten times. The rearrangement joins TRBV4-2 to TRBJ1-5; 7 bases fit TRBD1. V shed 1 base, J shed 5 bases, and the junction held 5 bases outside the gene matches. Germline-derived CDR1 and CDR2 are LGHNA and YNFKEQ. The CDR3 contains 15 residues. CDR3 sequence (DNA): TGTGCCAGCAGCCAAGTTGGGGACAGTTATCAGCCCCAGCATTTT. It encodes CASSQVGDSYQPQHF.

V usage is TRBV9 and J usage is TRBJ2-1; D is unclear. Germline CDR1 is SGDLS and CDR2 is YYNGEE. The CDR3 sequence is 15 residues long. Trimming took 2 bases from V and 9 from J, leaving 18 bases between them. The CDR3 here is CASSVSSQPPGEQFF. CDR3 coding DNA: TGTGCCAGCAGCGTTTCGTCCCAACCCCCGGGTGAGCAGTTCTTC.

The rearrangement joins TRBV19 to TRBJ2-5; 7 bases fit TRBD1. The germline V gene encodes CDR1 LNHDA and CDR2 SQIVND (reference sequence). Unmatched junction bases numbered 6, after V lost 4 bases and J lost 4 bases. The CDR3 sequence is 14 residues long. For the CDR3, the DNA is TGTGCCAGTAGTACACGAGGGGGCCCAGAGACCCAGTACTTC. Its translation is CASSTRGGPETQYF.

CDR3 loop: CASTKRGADTEAFF. Written as DNA, the CDR3 is TGTGCCAGCACCAAGCGGGGGGCTGACACTGAAGCTTTCTTT. The chain has TRBV27 and TRBJ1-1, with D perhaps matching TRBD1 (6 bases). CDR3 size: 14 residues. Trimming shortened V by 7 bases and J by 3 bases, and 15 bases separated the two germline ends. Germline loops: CDR1 MNHEY, CDR2 SMNVEV (reference sequence).

This clone was found once. The chain couples TRBV19 to TRBJ2-1; D is unresolved. Germline V gene data show CDR1 as LNHDA and CDR2 as SQIVND (reference sequence). V gave up 5 bases and J gave up 10 bases, with 12 bases separating them. The CDR3 loop spans 12 amino acids. CDR3 residues: CASSALESEQFF. The CDR3 DNA sequence: TGTGCCAGTAGTGCTCTGGAGAGCGAGCAGTTCTTC.

In this sample, this clone turned up once. The rearrangement links TRBV7-2 to TRBJ1-5, with D uncertain. Germline V lookup: CDR1 SGHTA, CDR2 FQGNSA. The CDR3 consists of 15 residues. V lost 2 bases, J lost 0 bases, and 8 bases lay in between. The chain's CDR3 is CASSLYGSSNQPQHF. The DNA for the CDR3 is TGTGCCAGCAGCTTATATGGCAGTAGCAATCAGCCCCAGCATTTT.

The chain joins TRBV18 to TRBJ1-1; D remains ambiguous. Germline CDR1 is KGHSH and CDR2 is LQKENI. Trimming removed 2 bases at V and 4 bases at J, with 17 bases between. The CDR3 runs 16 residues. The CDR3 DNA reads TGTGCCAGCTCACCAAGTAGGCCGGGATCGGGCACTGAAGCTTTCTTT. Translation: CASSPSRPGSGTEAFF.

The chain employs TRBV5-1 and TRBJ1-2; D gene unclear. V gave up 4 bases and J gave up 5 bases, with 12 bases separating them. This CDR3 is built from 13 residues. Per the germline V gene, CDR1 is SGHRS and CDR2 is YFSETQ. The CDR3 is CASSEQARYGYTF. Here the CDR3 DNA reads TGCGCCAGCAGCGAGCAGGCCCGGTATGGCTACACCTTC. Based on the CDR3 plus reference TRBV5-1 and TRBJ1-2, the full variable domain is KAGVTQTPRYLIKTRGQQVTLSCSPISGHRSVSWYQQTPGQGLQFLFEYFSETQRNKGNFPGRFSGRQFSNSRSEMNVSTLELGDSALYLCASSEQARYGYTFGSGTRLTVV.

The chain carries TRBV19 and TRBJ2-2; D is possibly TRBD2 (5 bases). Germline lookup yields CDR1 LNHDA and CDR2 SQIVND (reference sequence). The V end was cut by 3 bases, the J end by 5 bases, with 13 bases between. This CDR3 is 15 amino acids long. The CDR3 DNA sequence: TGTGCCAGTAGTATGTCTCGGGGTTGGACCGGGGAGCTGTTTTTT. Its translation is CASSMSRGWTGELFF. Supplemented by reference TRBV19 and TRBJ2-2, the full variable domain reads DGGITQSPKYLFRKEGQNVTLSCEQNLNHDAMYWYRQDPGQGLRLIYYSQIVNDFQKGDIAEGYSVSREKKESFPLTVTSAQKNPTAFYLCASSMSRGWTGELFFGEGSRLTVL.

As concerns this clone: The junction departs from germline at one end; a sequencing error may be responsible. V is TRBV7-9 and J is TRBJ1-1, with a weak D call TRBD1 (6 bases). Germline CDR1 and CDR2: SEHNR and FQNEAQ (reference sequence). CDR3 length: 15 amino acids. The CDR3 DNA sequence: TGTTCCAGCAGCTTACTGTCAGGGGCGGGCACTGAAGCTTTCTTT. It translates to CSSSLLSGAGTEAFF.

The chain couples TRBV6-1 to TRBJ1-1; 7 bases are shared with TRBD1. There are 12 residues in the CDR3. CDR1 and CDR2 (germline): MNHNS, SASEGT. With 6 bases clipped from V and 7 bases from J, the junction kept 5 bases outside the gene matches. The CDR3 sequence: CASSYRDSEAFF. CDR3 in DNA: TGTGCCAGCAGCTACAGGGACAGTGAAGCTTTCTTT.

The chain employs TRBV6-6 and TRBJ1-5; 8 bases map to TRBD1. The CDR3 has 15 residues. V trimming: 6 bases; J trimming: 3 bases; junction bases outside the gene matches: 7. Germline lookup yields CDR1 MNHNY and CDR2 SVGAGI (reference sequence). The DNA of the CDR3 is TGTGCCAGCAGATTGGGACAGGTGATCAATCAGCCCCAGCATTTT. Encoded protein: CASRLGQVINQPQHF.

This clone was seen more than once but under ten times. The chain has TRBV4-1 and TRBJ1-2; D gene uncertain. Germline CDR1 reads MGHRA; CDR2 reads YSYEKL. The CDR3 runs 13 residues. V dropped 0 bases and J dropped 7 bases, with 9 bases sitting between them. CDR3 bases: TGCGCCAGCAGCCAAGAAGCCTGGGCTGGCTACACCTTC. Its protein is CASSQEAWAGYTF.

This chain links TRBV11-2 with TRBJ2-5; tentative D call: TRBD2 (7 bases). This CDR3 region has 15 residues. The V gene's germline CDR1 is SGHAT and CDR2 FQNNGV. The V end was cut by 2 bases, the J end by 5 bases, with 15 bases between. The CDR3 loop is CASSLLGGAAETQYF. The DNA of the CDR3 is TGTGCCAGCAGCTTACTGGGGGGGGCGGCGGAGACCCAGTACTTC.

The rearrangement links TRBV30 to TRBJ1-4; TRBD1 agrees at 7 bases. Trimming cost V 1 base and J 7 bases; bases outside gene matches: 12. CDR3 length equals 16 residues. CDR1 is GTSNPN and CDR2 is SVGIG in the germline V gene (reference sequence). CDR3 DNA sequence: TGTGCCTGGAGTGATTTATTGAACAGGGGAGCTGAAAAACTGTTTTTT. This codes for CAWSDLLNRGAEKLFF.

The chain has TRBV27 and TRBJ1-2, with 7 bases aligning to TRBD1. Trimming removed 5 bases from V and 3 bases from J; junction bases left unmatched: 9. The CDR3 sequence is 15 residues long. Looked up from germline, CDR1 is MNHEY and CDR2 is SMNVEV (reference sequence). The CDR3 sequence is CASSARDRNYYGYTF. The CDR3 coding sequence is TGTGCCAGCAGTGCTCGGGACAGAAACTACTATGGCTACACCTTC.

The chain combines TRBV9 with TRBJ2-1; 9 nucleotides agree with TRBD2. Germline V gives CDR1 SGDLS, CDR2 YYNGEE. The CDR3 extends over 16 amino acids. V lost 1 base, J lost 7 bases, and 9 bases stayed unmatched. The CDR3 region has the DNA TGTGCCAGCAGCGTACGGGCTAGCGGGGACCTTAATGAGCAGTTCTTC. This gives the protein CASSVRASGDLNEQFF.

The chain carries TRBV25-1 and TRBJ2-2, with D possibly matching TRBD1 (6 bases). Between the trimmed V and J ends, which lost 7 bases and 2 bases, there was a span of 17 bases. The CDR3 length is 16 residues. Germline CDR1 reads MGHDK; CDR2 reads SYGVNS. The CDR3 nucleotides read TGTGCCAGCACGGGTTTACAGGGTGCCAACACCGGGGAGCTGTTTTTT. It codes for CASTGLQGANTGELFF. The whole variable domain, filled in from reference TRBV25-1 and TRBJ2-2, reads EADIYQTPRYLVIGTGKKITLECSQTMGHDKMYWYQQDPGMELHLIHYSYGVNSTEKGDLSSESTVSRIRTEHFPLTLESARPSHTSQYLCASTGLQGANTGELFFGEGSRLTVL.

Here the CDR3 DNA reads TGTGCCAGCAGCTCGCTACAGGGGGCCGCGAATGAGCAGTTCTTC. It yields the protein CASSSLQGAANEQFF. The gene calls are TRBV7-9 and TRBJ2-1, with 9 bases lining up with TRBD1. CDR3 length equals 15 residues. The germline V gene encodes CDR1 SEHNR and CDR2 FQNEAQ (reference sequence). Unmatched junction bases numbered 8, after V lost 4 bases and J lost 7 bases.

The J gene is TRBJ2-1, the V gene TRBV30; TRBD2 agrees at 9 bases. The germline V gene has CDR1 GTSNPN and CDR2 SVGIG (reference sequence). V lost 7 bases and J lost 7; bases outside the gene matches: 11. CDR3 length equals 14 residues. CDR3 in DNA: TGTGCCTCCAAGCCGGGACTAGCTCTAAATGAGCAGTTCTTC. It codes for CASKPGLALNEQFF. Filled out from reference TRBV30 and TRBJ2-1, the complete variable domain reads SQTIHQWPATLVQPVGSPLSLECTVEGTSNPNLYWYRQAAGRGLQLLFYSVGIGQISSEVPQNLSASRPQDRQFILSSKKLLLSDSGFYLCASKPGLALNEQFFGPGTRLTVL.